This T cell receptor (beta chain) came from a study of blood T cell repertoires in COVID-19. The overall study: Sites in the United States, Italy and Spain provided acute and convalescent COVID-19 samples.

Germline V gene data show CDR1 as MNHEY and CDR2 as SVGEGT. This CDR3 is 13 amino acids long. V lost 2 bases and J lost 5, with 9 bases in between. The table came from immunoSEQ multiplex PCR; TCRdb's copy has only in-frame clones and leaves some out. The sample consists of around 230,000 clones, approximately 83% of them appearing once. Sample: peripheral blood. The V call is TRBV6-2 or TRBV6-3, the J call TRBJ2-5; maybe TRBD2 (5 bases). The sequence was obtained from a man aged 40-55 years with acute or convalescent COVID-19. CDR3 coding DNA: TGTGCCAGCAGTTACCTAGCTATCGAGACCCAGTACTTC. Amino acids: CASSYLAIETQYF.